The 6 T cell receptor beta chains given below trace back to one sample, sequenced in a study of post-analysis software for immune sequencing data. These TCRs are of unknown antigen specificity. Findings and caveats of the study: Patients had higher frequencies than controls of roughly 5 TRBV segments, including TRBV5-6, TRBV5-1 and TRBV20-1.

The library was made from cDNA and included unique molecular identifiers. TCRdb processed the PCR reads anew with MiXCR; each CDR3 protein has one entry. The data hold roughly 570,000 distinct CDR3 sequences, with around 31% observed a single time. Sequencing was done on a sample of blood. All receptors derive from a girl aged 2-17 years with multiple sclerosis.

This chain's CDR3 is CASSPNPGQGAYEQYF. Written as DNA, the CDR3 is TGCGCCAGCAGCCCCAACCCGGGACAGGGGGCTTACGAGCAGTACTTC. The chain couples TRBV5-1 to TRBJ2-7; 12 positions match TRBD1. V gave up 4 bases and J gave up 4 bases; unmatched junction bases: 9. CDR3 length equals 16 residues. Germline V gene sequence: CDR1 SGHRS, CDR2 YFSETQ.

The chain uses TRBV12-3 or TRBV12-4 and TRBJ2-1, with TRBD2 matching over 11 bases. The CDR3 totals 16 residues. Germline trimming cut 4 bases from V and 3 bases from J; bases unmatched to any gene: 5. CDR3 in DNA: TGTGCCAGCAGTTATCTAGCGGGGGGCCTCTACAATGAGCAGTTCTTC. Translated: CASSYLAGGLYNEQFF.

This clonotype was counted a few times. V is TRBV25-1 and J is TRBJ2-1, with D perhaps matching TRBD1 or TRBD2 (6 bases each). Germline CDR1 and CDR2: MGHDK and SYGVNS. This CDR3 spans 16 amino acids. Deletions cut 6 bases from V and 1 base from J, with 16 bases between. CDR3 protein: CASRGGRPRSYNEQFF. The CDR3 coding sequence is TGTGCCAGCAGGGGGGGCAGGCCGCGTTCCTACAATGAGCAGTTCTTC.

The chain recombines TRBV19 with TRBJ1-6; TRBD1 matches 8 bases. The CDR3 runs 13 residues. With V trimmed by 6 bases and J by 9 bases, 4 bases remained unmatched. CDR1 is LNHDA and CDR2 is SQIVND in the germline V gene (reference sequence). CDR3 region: CASRDRGGSPLHF. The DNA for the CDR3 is TGTGCCAGTAGAGACAGGGGAGGTTCACCCCTCCACTTT.

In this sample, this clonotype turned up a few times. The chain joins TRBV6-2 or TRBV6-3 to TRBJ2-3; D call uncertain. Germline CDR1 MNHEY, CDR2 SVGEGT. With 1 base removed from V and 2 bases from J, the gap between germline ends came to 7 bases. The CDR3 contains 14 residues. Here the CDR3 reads CASSYFSVTDTQYF. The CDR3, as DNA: TGTGCCAGCAGTTACTTCTCGGTCACAGATACGCAGTATTTT.

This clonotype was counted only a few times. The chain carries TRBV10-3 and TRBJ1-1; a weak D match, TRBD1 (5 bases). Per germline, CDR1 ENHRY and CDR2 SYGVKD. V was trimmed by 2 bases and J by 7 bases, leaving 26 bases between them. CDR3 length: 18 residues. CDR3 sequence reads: CAISENSSGGGRVGEAFF. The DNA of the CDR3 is TGTGCCATCAGTGAGAATAGTTCTGGGGGTGGAAGGGTTGGTGAAGCTTTCTTT.